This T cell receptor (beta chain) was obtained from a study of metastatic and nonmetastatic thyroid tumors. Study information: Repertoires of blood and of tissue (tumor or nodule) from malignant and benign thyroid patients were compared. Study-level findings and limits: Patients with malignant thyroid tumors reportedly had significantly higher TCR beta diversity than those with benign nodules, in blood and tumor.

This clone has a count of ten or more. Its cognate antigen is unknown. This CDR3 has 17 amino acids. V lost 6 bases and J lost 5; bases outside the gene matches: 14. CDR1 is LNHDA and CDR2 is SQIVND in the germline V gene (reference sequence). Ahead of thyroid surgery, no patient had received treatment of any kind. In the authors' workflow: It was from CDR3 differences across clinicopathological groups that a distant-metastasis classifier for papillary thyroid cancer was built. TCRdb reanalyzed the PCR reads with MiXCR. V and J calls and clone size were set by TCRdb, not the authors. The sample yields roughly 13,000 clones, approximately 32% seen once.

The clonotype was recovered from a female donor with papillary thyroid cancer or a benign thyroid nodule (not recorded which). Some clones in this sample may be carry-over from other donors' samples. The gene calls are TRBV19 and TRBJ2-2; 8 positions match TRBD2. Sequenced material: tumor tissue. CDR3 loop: CASRILGSGSRTGELFF. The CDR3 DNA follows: TGTGCCAGTAGGATCCTAGGGAGCGGGAGCCGGACCGGGGAGCTGTTTTTT.